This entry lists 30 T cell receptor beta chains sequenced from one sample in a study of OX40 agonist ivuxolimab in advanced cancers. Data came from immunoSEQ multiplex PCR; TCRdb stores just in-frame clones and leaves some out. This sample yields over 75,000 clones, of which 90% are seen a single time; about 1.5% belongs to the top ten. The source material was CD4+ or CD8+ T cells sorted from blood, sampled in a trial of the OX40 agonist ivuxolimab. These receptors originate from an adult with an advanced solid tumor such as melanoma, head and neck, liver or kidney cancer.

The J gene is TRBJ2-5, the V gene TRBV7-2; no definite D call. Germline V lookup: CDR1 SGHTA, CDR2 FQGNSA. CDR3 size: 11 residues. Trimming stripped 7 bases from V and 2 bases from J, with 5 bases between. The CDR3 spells CASTSQETQYF. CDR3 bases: TGTGCCAGCACCTCTCAAGAGACCCAGTACTTC.

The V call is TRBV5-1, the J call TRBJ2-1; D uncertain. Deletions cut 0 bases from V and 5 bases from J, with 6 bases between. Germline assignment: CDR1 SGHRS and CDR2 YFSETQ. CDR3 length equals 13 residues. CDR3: CASSLGANNEQFF. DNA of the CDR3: TGCGCCAGCAGCTTGGGTGCGAACAATGAGCAGTTCTTC. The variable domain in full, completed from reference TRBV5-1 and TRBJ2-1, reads KAGVTQTPRYLIKTRGQQVTLSCSPISGHRSVSWYQQTPGQGLQFLFEYFSETQRNKGNFPGRFSGRQFSNSRSEMNVSTLELGDSALYLCASSLGANNEQFFGPGTRLTVL.

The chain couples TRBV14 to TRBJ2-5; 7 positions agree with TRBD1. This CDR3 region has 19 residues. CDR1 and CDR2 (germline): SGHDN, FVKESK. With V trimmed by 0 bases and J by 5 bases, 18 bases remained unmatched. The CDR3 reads CASSQERGIGQGVRETQYF. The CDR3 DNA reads TGTGCCAGCAGCCAAGAACGAGGAATCGGGCAGGGGGTTCGGGAGACCCAGTACTTC.

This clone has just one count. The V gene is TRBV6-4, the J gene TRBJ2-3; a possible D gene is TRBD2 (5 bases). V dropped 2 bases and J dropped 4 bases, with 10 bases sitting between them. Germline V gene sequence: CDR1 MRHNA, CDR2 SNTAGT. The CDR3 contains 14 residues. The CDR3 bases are TGTGCCAGCAGTGACACGACTACCTCAGATACGCAGTATTTT. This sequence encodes CASSDTTTSDTQYF.

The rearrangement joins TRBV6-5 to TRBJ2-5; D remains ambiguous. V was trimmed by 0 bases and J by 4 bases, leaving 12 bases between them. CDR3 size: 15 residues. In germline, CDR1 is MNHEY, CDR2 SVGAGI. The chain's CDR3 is CASSYSINKAETQYF. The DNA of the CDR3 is TGTGCCAGCAGTTACTCGATCAACAAAGCAGAGACCCAGTACTTC.

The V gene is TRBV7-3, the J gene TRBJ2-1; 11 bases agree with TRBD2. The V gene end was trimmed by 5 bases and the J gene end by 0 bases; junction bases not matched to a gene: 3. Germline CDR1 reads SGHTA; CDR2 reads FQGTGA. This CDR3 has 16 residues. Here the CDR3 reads CASSLAGGTSYNEQFF. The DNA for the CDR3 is TGTGCCAGCAGCCTAGCGGGAGGAACCTCCTACAATGAGCAGTTCTTC.

The CDR3 loop reads CASRTGLYSTGELFF. DNA for the CDR3: TGTGCCAGCAGAACCGGGTTATATAGCACCGGGGAGCTGTTTTTT. This sequence joins TRBV27 and TRBJ2-2; D gene unclear. CDR1 and CDR2 (germline): MNHEY, SMNVEV (reference sequence). The length of the CDR3 is 15 residues. V was cut by 6 bases and J by 4 bases, with 15 bases left in between.

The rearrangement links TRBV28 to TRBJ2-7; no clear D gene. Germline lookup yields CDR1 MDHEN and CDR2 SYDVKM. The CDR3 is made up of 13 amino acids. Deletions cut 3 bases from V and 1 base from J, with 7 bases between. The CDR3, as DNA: TGTGCCAGCAGTTTCGGTCGGTCCTACGAGCAGTACTTC. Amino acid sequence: CASSFGRSYEQYF.

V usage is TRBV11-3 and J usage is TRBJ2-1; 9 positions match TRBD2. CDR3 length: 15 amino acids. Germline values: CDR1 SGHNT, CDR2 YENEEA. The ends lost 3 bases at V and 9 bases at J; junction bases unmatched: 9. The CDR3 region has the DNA TGTGCCAGCAGCTTGGGCGGCGGGAGGGCCACTGAGCAGTTCTTC. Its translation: CASSLGGGRATEQFF.

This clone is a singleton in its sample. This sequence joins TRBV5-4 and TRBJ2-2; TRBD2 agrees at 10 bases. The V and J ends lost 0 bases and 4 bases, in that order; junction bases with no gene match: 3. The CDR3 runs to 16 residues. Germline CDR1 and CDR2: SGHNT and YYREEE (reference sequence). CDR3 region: CASSLELAGITGELFF. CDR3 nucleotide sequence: TGTGCCAGCAGCTTGGAACTAGCGGGAATCACCGGGGAGCTGTTTTTT.

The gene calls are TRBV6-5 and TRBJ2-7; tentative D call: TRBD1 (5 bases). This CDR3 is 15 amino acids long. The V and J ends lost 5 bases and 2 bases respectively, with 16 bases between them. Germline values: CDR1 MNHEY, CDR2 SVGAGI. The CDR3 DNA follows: TGTGCCAGCAGTCCCCCCACAGGTCGCCCCTACGAGCAGTACTTC. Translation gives CASSPPTGRPYEQYF.

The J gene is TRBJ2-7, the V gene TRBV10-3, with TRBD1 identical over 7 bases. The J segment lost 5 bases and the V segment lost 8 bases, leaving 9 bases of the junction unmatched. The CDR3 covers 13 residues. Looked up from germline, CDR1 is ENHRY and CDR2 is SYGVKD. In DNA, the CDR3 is TGTGCCATCCGTGCAGGGGGTAGAGACGAGCAGTACTTC. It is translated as CAIRAGGRDEQYF.

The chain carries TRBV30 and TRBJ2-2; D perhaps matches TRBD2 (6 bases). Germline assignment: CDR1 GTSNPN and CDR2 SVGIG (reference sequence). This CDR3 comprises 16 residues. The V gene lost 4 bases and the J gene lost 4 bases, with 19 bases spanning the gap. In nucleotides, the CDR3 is TGTGCCTGGACCGGGGCCGGGAGTATAGGCACCGGGGAGCTGTTTTTT. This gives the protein CAWTGAGSIGTGELFF.

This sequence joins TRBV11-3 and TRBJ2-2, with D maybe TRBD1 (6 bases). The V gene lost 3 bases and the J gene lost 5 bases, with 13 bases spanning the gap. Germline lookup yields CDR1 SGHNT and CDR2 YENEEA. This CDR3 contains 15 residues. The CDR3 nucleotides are TGTGCCAGCAGCTTGCGCGCAGGGGAGACCGGGGAGCTGTTTTTT. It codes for CASSLRAGETGELFF. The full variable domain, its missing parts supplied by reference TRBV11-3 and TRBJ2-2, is EAGVVQSPRYKIIEKKQPVAFWCNPISGHNTLYWYLQNLGQGPELLIRYENEEAVDDSQLPKDRFSAERLKGVDSTLKIQPAELGDSAVYLCASSLRAGETGELFFGEGSRLTVL.

CDR3 loop: CASSYSGLANTGELFF. CDR3 sequence (DNA): TGTGCCAGCAGTTACTCTGGACTAGCAAACACCGGGGAGCTGTTTTTT. The rearrangement joins TRBV6-6 to TRBJ2-2; TRBD2 matches 8 bases. V lost 0 bases, J lost 2 bases, and 2 bases stayed unmatched. The V gene's germline CDR1 is MNHNY and CDR2 SVGAGI (reference sequence). This CDR3 is built from 16 residues.

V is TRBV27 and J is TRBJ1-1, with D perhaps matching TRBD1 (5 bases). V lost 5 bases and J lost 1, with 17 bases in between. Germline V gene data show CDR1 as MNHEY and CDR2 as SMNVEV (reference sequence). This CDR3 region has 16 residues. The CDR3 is CASSTTGTHGNTEAFF. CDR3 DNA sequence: TGTGCCAGCAGTACAACCGGGACCCACGGGAACACTGAAGCTTTCTTT.

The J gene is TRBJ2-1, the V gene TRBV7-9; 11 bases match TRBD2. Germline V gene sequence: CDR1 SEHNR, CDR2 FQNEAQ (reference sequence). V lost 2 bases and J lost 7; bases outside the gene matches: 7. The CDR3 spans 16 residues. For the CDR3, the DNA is TGTGCCAGCAGCTTATCTAGCGGGAGGCCGGGGAATGAGCAGTTCTTC. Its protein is CASSLSSGRPGNEQFF.

CDR3 coding DNA: TGCGCCAGCAGCTTACAGGGAACTAATGAAAAACTGTTTTTT. This codes for CASSLQGTNEKLFF. The V and J genes are TRBV5-1 and TRBJ1-4; weak D call: TRBD1 (6 bases). The germline V gene encodes CDR1 SGHRS and CDR2 YFSETQ. With 2 bases removed from V and 1 base from J, the gap between germline ends came to 6 bases. The CDR3 extends over 14 amino acids.

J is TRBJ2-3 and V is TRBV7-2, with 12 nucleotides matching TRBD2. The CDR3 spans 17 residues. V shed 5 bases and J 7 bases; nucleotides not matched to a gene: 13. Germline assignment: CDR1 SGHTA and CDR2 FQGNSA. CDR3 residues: CASSPGTSGLKGHTQYF. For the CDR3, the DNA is TGTGCCAGCAGCCCTGGGACTAGCGGGCTTAAAGGTCATACGCAGTATTTT.

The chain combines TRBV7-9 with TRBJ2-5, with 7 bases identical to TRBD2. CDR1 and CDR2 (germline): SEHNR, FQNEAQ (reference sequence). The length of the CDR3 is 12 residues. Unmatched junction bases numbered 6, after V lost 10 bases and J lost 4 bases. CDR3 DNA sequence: TGTGCCACCGACCCGGGGGGAGAGACCCAGTACTTC. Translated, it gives CATDPGGETQYF.

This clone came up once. CDR3 coding DNA: TGTGCCAGCAGCTTAGGAGGGTCTACGGCAGGGGCCGGGGAGCTGTTTTTT. Residues: CASSLGGSTAGAGELFF. The rearrangement joins TRBV7-6 to TRBJ2-2; TRBD1 is a possible D gene (6 bases). Trimming cost V 1 base and J 6 bases, with 18 bases left between them. The CDR3 length is 17 residues. Germline values: CDR1 SGHVS, CDR2 FNYEAQ.

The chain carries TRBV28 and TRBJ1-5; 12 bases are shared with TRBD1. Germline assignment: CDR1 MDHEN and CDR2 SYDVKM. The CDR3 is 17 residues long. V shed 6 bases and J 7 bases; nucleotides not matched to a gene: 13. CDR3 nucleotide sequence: TGTGCCAGCAGAGCCGGGACAGGGGGCGCGATAGGCCAGCCCCAGCATTTT. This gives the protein CASRAGTGGAIGQPQHF.

This CDR3 is CASTGLAGYNEQFF. CDR3 in DNA: TGTGCCAGCACGGGACTAGCGGGGTACAATGAGCAGTTCTTC. The chain is built from TRBV7-9 and TRBJ2-1; 13 nucleotides match TRBD2. J was trimmed by 4 bases and V by 7 bases; bases with no gene match: 1. The CDR3 contains 14 residues. The germline V gene encodes CDR1 SEHNR and CDR2 FQNEAQ (reference sequence).

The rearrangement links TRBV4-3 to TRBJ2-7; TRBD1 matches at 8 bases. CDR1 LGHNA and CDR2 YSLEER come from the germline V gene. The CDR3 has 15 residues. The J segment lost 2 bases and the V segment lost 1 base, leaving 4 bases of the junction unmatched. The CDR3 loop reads CASSQGRTGTYEQYF. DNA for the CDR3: TGCGCCAGCAGCCAAGGCCGGACAGGGACCTACGAGCAGTACTTC.

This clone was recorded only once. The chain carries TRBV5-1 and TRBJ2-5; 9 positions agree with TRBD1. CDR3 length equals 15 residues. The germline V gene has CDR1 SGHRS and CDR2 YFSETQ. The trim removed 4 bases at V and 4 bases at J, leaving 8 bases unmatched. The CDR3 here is CASSAQQGAGETQYF. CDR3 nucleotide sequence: TGCGCCAGCAGCGCCCAACAGGGGGCGGGAGAGACCCAGTACTTC. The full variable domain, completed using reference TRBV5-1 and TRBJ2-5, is KAGVTQTPRYLIKTRGQQVTLSCSPISGHRSVSWYQQTPGQGLQFLFEYFSETQRNKGNFPGRFSGRQFSNSRSEMNVSTLELGDSALYLCASSAQQGAGETQYFGPGTRLLVL.

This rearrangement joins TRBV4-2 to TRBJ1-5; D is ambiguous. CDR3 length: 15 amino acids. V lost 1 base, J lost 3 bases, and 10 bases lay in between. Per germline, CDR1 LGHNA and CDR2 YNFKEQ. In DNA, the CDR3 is TGTGCCAGCAGCCAAGGGGAGGTGGACAATCAGCCCCAGCATTTT. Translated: CASSQGEVDNQPQHF.

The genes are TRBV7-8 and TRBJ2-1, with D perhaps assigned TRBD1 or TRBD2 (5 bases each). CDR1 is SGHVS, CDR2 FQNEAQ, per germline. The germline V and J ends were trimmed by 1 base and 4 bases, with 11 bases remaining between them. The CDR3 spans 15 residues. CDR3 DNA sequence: TGTGCCAGCAGCTTAGAAGGGACCCCGTACAATGAGCAGTTCTTC. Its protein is CASSLEGTPYNEQFF.

CDR3 nucleotide sequence: TGTGCCAGCAGCTCGCAGGGGAGGCGCACTGAAGCTTTCTTT. Its protein product is CASSSQGRRTEAFF. The rearrangement joins TRBV5-4 to TRBJ1-1; tentative D call: TRBD1 (6 bases). The CDR3 extends over 14 amino acids. Trimming cost V 3 bases and J 4 bases, with 13 bases left between them. The germline gives CDR1 SGHNT, CDR2 YYREEE (reference sequence).

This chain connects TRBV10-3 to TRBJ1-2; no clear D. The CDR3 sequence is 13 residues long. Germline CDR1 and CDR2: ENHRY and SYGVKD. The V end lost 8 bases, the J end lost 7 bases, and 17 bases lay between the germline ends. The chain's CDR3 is CAIWAEERGGYTF. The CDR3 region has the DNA TGTGCCATCTGGGCCGAGGAGCGAGGTGGCTACACCTTC.

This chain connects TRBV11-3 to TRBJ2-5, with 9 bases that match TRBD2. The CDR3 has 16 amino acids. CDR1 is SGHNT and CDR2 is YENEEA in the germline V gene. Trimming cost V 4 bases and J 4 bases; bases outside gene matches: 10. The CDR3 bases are TGTGCCAGCAGCTCACGGCGGGAGGGGGGGACAGAGACCCAGTACTTC. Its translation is CASSSRREGGTETQYF.